Listed below are T cell receptor beta chains from one sample, sequenced in a study of PD-1 blockade in classical Hodgkin lymphoma. Profiling relied on immunoSEQ multiplex PCR, and the TCRdb table lists in-frame clones only, not all of them. The sample comprises 20,000 to 25,000 clones, over 60% of which are singletons, and about 15% rests with the top ten. The sequencing used peripheral blood mononuclear cells (PBMCs), collected at baseline. The receptors were sampled from a human donor with classical Hodgkin lymphoma. Both conserved end residues are part of each CDR3. D genes are given only for firm matches. Rows give clone size only sometimes, using once, few, many, or a class for an expanded clone.

V	J	size	D	DNA	CDR3
TRBV7-2	TRBJ1-6	.	TRBD1	TGTGCCAGCAGCGTAACAACAGGGGCGAGCTCCTATAATTCACCCCTCCACTTT	CASSVTTGASSYNSPLHF
TRBV6-6	TRBJ1-1	once	.	TGTGCCAGCACCTCCGGGGGCGGGAACACTGAAGCTTTCTTT	CASTSGGGNTEAFF
TRBV7-2	TRBJ2-5	.	.	TGTGCCAGCCCAATGGAAAAGTCCAAGGTGCAAGAGACCCAGTACTTC	CASPMEKSKVQETQYF
TRBV29-1	TRBJ1-4	.	TRBD1	TGCAGCGCAGGACAGGGAAGAAATACTAATGAAAAACTGTTTTTT	CSAGQGRNTNEKLFF
TRBV4-3	TRBJ2-3	.	TRBD1	TGCGCCAGCAGCCAAGATAGGGGGCTTACAGATACGCAGTATTTT	CASSQDRGLTDTQYF
TRBV5-1	TRBJ2-3	.	TRBD1	TGCGCCAGCAGCTTGGACAGGGGAACACTGAATACGCAGTATTTT	CASSLDRGTLNTQYF
TRBV25-1	TRBJ1-6	.	.	TGTGCCAGCAGCATTTTGGGGGGAAATTCACCCCTCCACTTT	CASSILGGNSPLHF
TRBV9	TRBJ2-5	few	.	TGTGCCAGCAGCGTAGTCGGGGAGACCCAGTACTTC	CASSVVGETQYF
TRBV7-9	TRBJ1-4	.	.	TGTGCCAGCAGCTTATGGACACCAACTAATGAAAAACTGTTTTTT	CASSLWTPTNEKLFF
TRBV7-8	TRBJ2-3	.	.	TGTGCCAGCAGCTTAGCTGGGCAGGGTGGGCAGTATTTT	CASSLAGQGGQYF
TRBV25-1	TRBJ1-6	.	TRBD1	TGTGCCAGCAGGGAAGACAGGGTTAATTCACCCCTCCACTTT	CASREDRVNSPLHF
TRBV6-1	TRBJ1-1	.	TRBD1	TGTGCCAGCAGTGAACGGGACAGGGGGGTGAACACTGAAGCTTTCTTT	CASSERDRGVNTEAFF
TRBV4-2	TRBJ1-4	.	TRBD1	TGTGCCAGCAGCGGGACAGCTCTAGGGGCTAATGAAAAACTGTTTTTT	CASSGTALGANEKLFF